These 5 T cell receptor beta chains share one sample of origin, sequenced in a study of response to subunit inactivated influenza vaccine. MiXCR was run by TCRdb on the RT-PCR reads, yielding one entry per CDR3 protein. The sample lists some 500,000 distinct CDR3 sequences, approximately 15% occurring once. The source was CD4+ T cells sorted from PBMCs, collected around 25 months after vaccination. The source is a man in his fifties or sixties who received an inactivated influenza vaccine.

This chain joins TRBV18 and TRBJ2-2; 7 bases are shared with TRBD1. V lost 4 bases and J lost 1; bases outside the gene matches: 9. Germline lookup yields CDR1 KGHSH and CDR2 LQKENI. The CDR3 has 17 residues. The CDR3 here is CASSLPTGLLNTGELFF. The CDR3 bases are TGTGCCAGCTCACTACCGACAGGGCTCCTGAACACCGGGGAGCTGTTTTTT.

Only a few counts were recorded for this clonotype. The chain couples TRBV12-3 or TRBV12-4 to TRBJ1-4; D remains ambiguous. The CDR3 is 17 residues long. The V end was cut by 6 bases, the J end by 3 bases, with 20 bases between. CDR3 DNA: TGTGCCAGCAGCCCCGGTTGGAGCACGTCAGCTAATGAAAAACTGTTTTTT. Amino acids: CASSPGWSTSANEKLFF.

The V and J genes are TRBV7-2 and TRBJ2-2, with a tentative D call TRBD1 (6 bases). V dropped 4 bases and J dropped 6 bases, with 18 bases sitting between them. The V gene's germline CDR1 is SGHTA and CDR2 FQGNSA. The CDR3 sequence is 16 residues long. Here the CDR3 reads CASSSGAGAVPGELFF. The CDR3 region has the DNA TGTGCCAGCAGCTCAGGGGCCGGAGCGGTACCCGGGGAGCTGTTTTTT.

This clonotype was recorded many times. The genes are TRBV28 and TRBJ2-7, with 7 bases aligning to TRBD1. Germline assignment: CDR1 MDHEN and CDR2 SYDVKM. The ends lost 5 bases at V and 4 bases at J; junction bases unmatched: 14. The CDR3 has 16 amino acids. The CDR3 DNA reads TGTGCCAGCAGTGCTCTACGATACAGGGGATCATACGAGCAGTACTTC. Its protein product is CASSALRYRGSYEQYF. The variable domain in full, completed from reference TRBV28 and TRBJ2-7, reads DVKVTQSSRYLVKRTGEKVFLECVQDMDHENMFWYRQDPGLGLRLIYFSYDVKMKEKGDIPEGYSVSREKKERFSLILESASTNQTSMYLCASSALRYRGSYEQYFGPGTRLTVT.

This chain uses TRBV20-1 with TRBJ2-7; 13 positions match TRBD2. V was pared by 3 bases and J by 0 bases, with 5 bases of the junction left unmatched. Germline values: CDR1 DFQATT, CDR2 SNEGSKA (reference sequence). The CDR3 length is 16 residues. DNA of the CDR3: TGCAGTGCTAGTGGACTAGCGGGAGCAGGCTCCTACGAGCAGTACTTC. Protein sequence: CSASGLAGAGSYEQYF.